The next 11 T cell receptor beta chains were all read from a single sample in a study of Ad26.COV2.S vaccination and SARS-CoV-2 variants. Sequenced by immunoSEQ multiplex PCR; TCRdb stores in-frame clones only, minus some. The sample lists about 330,000 clones; 90% were seen once. Documented treatment: 19 received Ad26.COV2.S at low or high dose, single or two shots; about 5 received placebo; per-sample allocation not given. Specimen acquisition occurred on day 63 following the initial vaccine or placebo injection. The sample was peripheral blood, taken in a trial of Ad26.COV2.S vaccine versus placebo. All receptors come from a person aged 18-60 years who received the Ad26.COV2.S COVID-19 vaccine or a placebo.

V and J are TRBV13 and TRBJ2-3; D not certain. Trimming took 1 base from V and 6 from J, leaving 8 bases between them. The germline CDR1 and CDR2 sequences are PRHDT and FYEKMQ (reference sequence). This CDR3 has 13 amino acids. Written as DNA, the CDR3 is TGTGCCAGCAGCTTAGTCCTGGGGGATACGCAGTATTTT. Protein: CASSLVLGDTQYF.

This rearrangement joins TRBV28 to TRBJ1-1; D may be TRBD1 (6 bases). Deletions cut 5 bases from V and 5 bases from J, with 21 bases between. This CDR3 comprises 16 residues. Germline CDR1 and CDR2: MDHEN and SYDVKM. For the CDR3, the DNA is TGTGCCAGCAGTCAAGGGGGGACGGCCGAGGGAACTGAAGCTTTCTTT. Translating it yields CASSQGGTAEGTEAFF. Using reference TRBV28 and TRBJ1-1 for the parts outside the CDR3, the full variable domain is DVKVTQSSRYLVKRTGEKVFLECVQDMDHENMFWYRQDPGLGLRLIYFSYDVKMKEKGDIPEGYSVSREKKERFSLILESASTNQTSMYLCASSQGGTAEGTEAFFGQGTRLTVV.

The chain couples TRBV6-1 to TRBJ2-1; D uncertain. Germline V CDR1 and CDR2: MNHNS, SASEGT. The V gene lost 1 base and the J gene lost 6 bases, with 19 bases spanning the gap. The CDR3 has 17 amino acids. CDR3 loop: CASSEELVWRVPNEQFF. For the CDR3, the DNA is TGTGCCAGCAGTGAAGAGCTAGTTTGGAGAGTCCCCAATGAGCAGTTCTTC.

This clone has only one observation. The V and J genes are TRBV7-9 and TRBJ1-2, with a weak D call TRBD1 (5 bases). V lost 5 bases to trimming and J lost 8 bases, with 15 bases between them. The length of the CDR3 is 13 residues. Germline V CDR1 and CDR2: SEHNR, FQNEAQ (reference sequence). This CDR3 is CASSQEGNWGYTF. Here the CDR3 DNA reads TGTGCCAGCAGCCAAGAGGGGAATTGGGGCTACACCTTC.

The V and J genes are TRBV12-5 and TRBJ2-1, with 9 bases lining up with TRBD1. This CDR3 is built from 15 residues. V gave up 4 bases and J gave up 14 bases; unmatched junction bases: 15. CDR1 and CDR2 (germline): LGHNT, FRNRAP. CDR3 loop: CASGSSAGTGLREFF. The CDR3 DNA is TGTGCTAGTGGTTCGTCCGCCGGGACAGGGTTAAGGGAGTTCTTC.

This chain joins TRBV5-6 and TRBJ2-7, with D perhaps TRBD1 (5 bases). The CDR3 consists of 14 residues. Germline V gives CDR1 SGHDT, CDR2 YYEEEE. V was clipped by 1 base and J by 5 bases, with 13 bases between them. The CDR3: CASSLRQGTHEQYF. Here the CDR3 DNA reads TGTGCCAGCAGCTTGAGGCAGGGTACCCACGAGCAGTACTTC. Supplemented by reference TRBV5-6 and TRBJ2-7, the full variable domain reads DAGVTQSPTHLIKTRGQQVTLRCSPKSGHDTVSWYQQALGQGPQFIFQYYEEEERQRGNFPDRFSGHQFPNYSSELNVNALLLGDSALYLCASSLRQGTHEQYFGPGTRLTVT.

Comments on this clone: The sample contains more than one DNA sequence encoding this CDR3. The chain links TRBV7-2 to TRBJ2-2, with D uncertain. Trimming removed 5 bases from V and 2 bases from J, with 6 bases in between. The CDR3 has 13 amino acids. In germline, CDR1 is SGHTA, CDR2 FQGNSA. CDR3: CASSRTNTGELFF. The CDR3 coding sequence is TGTGCCAGCAGCCGAACAAACACCGGGGAGCTGTTTTTT. Complete variable domain (other parts from reference TRBV7-2 and TRBJ2-2): GAGVSQSPSNKVTEKGKDVELRCDPISGHTALYWYRQSLGQGLEFLIYFQGNSAPDKSGLPSDRFSAERTGGSVSTLTIQRTQQEDSAVYLCASSRTNTGELFFGEGSRLTVL.

This sequence joins TRBV6-1 and TRBJ2-2; 10 bases line up with TRBD2. The CDR3 sequence is 23 residues long. Germline V gene data show CDR1 as MNHNS and CDR2 as SASEGT. The trim removed 1 base at V and 4 bases at J, leaving 24 bases unmatched. The CDR3 sequence is CASSEGDGFFGLADPRGTGELFF. The DNA of the CDR3 is TGTGCCAGCAGTGAAGGGGACGGTTTTTTTGGACTAGCGGACCCTCGGGGCACCGGGGAGCTGTTTTTT.

The rearrangement links TRBV7-9 to TRBJ1-1; no definite D call. There are 13 residues in the CDR3. Germline V lookup: CDR1 SEHNR, CDR2 FQNEAQ (reference sequence). V lost 0 bases and J lost 5, with 7 bases in between. The CDR3 DNA reads as TGTGCCAGCAGCTTAGCGTCAGGAACTGAAGCTTTCTTT. Translating it yields CASSLASGTEAFF. Full variable domain (outside the CDR3, taken from reference TRBV7-9 and TRBJ1-1): DTGVSQNPRHKITKRGQNVTFRCDPISEHNRLYWYRQTLGQGPEFLTYFQNEAQLEKSRLLSDRFSAERPKGSFSTLEIQRTEQGDSAMYLCASSLASGTEAFFGQGTRLTVV.

The chain joins TRBV6-1 to TRBJ2-7; possibly TRBD1 for D (5 bases). V lost 0 bases and J lost 7, with 19 bases in between. The CDR3 has 16 residues. The germline V gene encodes CDR1 MNHNS and CDR2 SASEGT. CDR3 bases: TGTGCCAGCAGTGAAGCATGGGGCCCCGACCTGGGGGAGCAGTACTTC. Protein product: CASSEAWGPDLGEQYF.

V is TRBV9 and J is TRBJ2-1; 9 nucleotides align to TRBD2. J gave up 4 bases and V 4 bases, and 6 bases lay outside the gene matches. Per germline, CDR1 SGDLS and CDR2 YYNGEE. The CDR3 consists of 15 residues. The CDR3 DNA reads TGTGCCAGCAGCTCCCTAGCGGGATCTTACAATGAGCAGTTCTTC. As protein: CASSSLAGSYNEQFF.